Following are 18 T cell receptor beta chains from one sample sequenced in a study of T cells in Graves' hyperthyroidism and ophthalmopathy. There were TCR beta CDR3 regions amplified from RNA transcripts. Using the HTBI primer set, a first-round RT-PCR was run on the TCR CDR3. MiXCR was run by TCRdb on the multiplex PCR reads, yielding one entry per CDR3 protein. The table records approximately 480,000 distinct CDR3 sequences, 20% to 25% of them present only once. Material: blood. These TCRs come from a man younger than 35 with Graves' hyperthyroidism.

This clonotype appeared a few times. This chain links TRBV6-1 with TRBJ2-5; possibly TRBD2 for D (5 bases). With 0 bases removed from V and 0 bases from J, the gap between germline ends came to 11 bases. Germline V CDR1 and CDR2: MNHNS, SASEGT. CDR3 length: 16 residues. DNA for the CDR3: TGTGCCAGCAGTGAAGCTCGGCGGAGGTACCAAGAGACCCAGTACTTC. Protein: CASSEARRRYQETQYF.

The chain joins TRBV4-1 to TRBJ2-5; 14 bases align to TRBD2. The CDR3 has 20 amino acids. J was trimmed by 1 base and V by 6 bases; bases with no gene match: 16. The germline gives CDR1 MGHRA, CDR2 YSYEKL. The CDR3 DNA follows: TGCGCCAGCAGGCAATCCCCCGGGACTAGCGGGGGCCCCCTCCAAGAGACCCAGTACTTC. It codes for CASRQSPGTSGGPLQETQYF.

This clonotype was observed at least ten times. CDR3 amino acids: CASSLDHETQETQYF. The CDR3 DNA follows: TGTGCCAGCAGCTTAGATCACGAGACCCAAGAGACCCAGTACTTC. The chain is built from TRBV7-6 and TRBJ2-5, with D unresolved. Trimming shortened V by 1 base and J by 1 base, and 10 bases separated the two germline ends. CDR3 length: 15 residues. Germline V gives CDR1 SGHVS, CDR2 FNYEAQ.

This clonotype occurred many times. This chain joins TRBV30 and TRBJ1-2; D gene ambiguous. Trimming pared 2 bases from V and 8 bases from J, leaving 12 bases between. Germline V gene data show CDR1 as GTSNPN and CDR2 as SVGIG (reference sequence). The CDR3 totals 12 residues. The CDR3 sequence is CAWSHGPAGYTF. The CDR3 DNA follows: TGTGCCTGGAGTCATGGTCCGGCCGGCTACACCTTC.

This clonotype was picked up many times. The V call is TRBV12-3 or TRBV12-4, the J call TRBJ1-1; no clear D. CDR3 length: 14 amino acids. Trimming removed 2 bases from V and 0 bases from J, with 7 bases in between. This CDR3 is CASSLLWMNTEAFF. In DNA form, the CDR3 reads TGTGCCAGCAGTTTACTATGGATGAACACTGAAGCTTTCTTT.

A few counts support this clonotype. The chain employs TRBV12-3 or TRBV12-4 and TRBJ2-5; 9 bases match TRBD2. With V trimmed by 6 bases and J by 5 bases, 10 bases remained unmatched. CDR3 length: 15 amino acids. The CDR3 DNA reads TGTGCCAGCAGCCCCGCTTGGCGGGGGGGGGAGACCCAGTACTTC. This translates into CASSPAWRGGETQYF.

This clonotype was counted at least ten times. The gene calls are TRBV19 and TRBJ1-2; possibly TRBD1 for D (5 bases). This CDR3 comprises 16 residues. The V end was cut by 5 bases, the J end by 4 bases, with 20 bases between. Germline-derived CDR1 and CDR2 are LNHDA and SQIVND (reference sequence). CDR3 amino acids: CASSPRDPRRGYGYTF. The CDR3, as DNA: TGTGCCAGTAGTCCCCGGGACCCCCGGAGAGGCTATGGCTACACCTTC.

For the CDR3, the DNA is TGTGCCAGTAGACCAGGGGGCGTTACCAAAAACATTCAGTACTTC. This translates into CASRPGGVTKNIQYF. The rearrangement joins TRBV19 to TRBJ2-4; TRBD1 aligns across 8 bases. The CDR3 has 15 amino acids. Germline V gene sequence: CDR1 LNHDA, CDR2 SQIVND (reference sequence). After removal of 6 bases from V and 2 bases from J, the junction contained 6 bases not matched to a gene.

This clonotype was observed a handful of times. This chain uses TRBV13 with TRBJ2-2; D not resolved. Germline V lookup: CDR1 PRHDT, CDR2 FYEKMQ (reference sequence). The V end lost 2 bases, the J end lost 7 bases, and 8 bases lay between the germline ends. This CDR3 has 13 amino acids. CDR3 loop: CASSLSRIGELFF. For the CDR3, the DNA is TGTGCCAGCAGCTTATCCCGGATCGGGGAGCTGTTTTTT.

In this sample, this clonotype turned up once. V usage is TRBV30 and J usage is TRBJ2-7, with a tentative D call TRBD1 (6 bases). Trimming shortened V by 0 bases and J by 7 bases, and 16 bases separated the two germline ends. The CDR3 spans 14 residues. CDR1 is GTSNPN and CDR2 is SVGIG in the germline V gene (reference sequence). CDR3 DNA: TGTGCCTGGAGTGTACAGGGCGGAGTAGGAGAGCAGTACTTC. This translates into CAWSVQGGVGEQYF.

This clonotype was seen only a few times. The V gene is TRBV5-1, the J gene TRBJ2-5, with D perhaps assigned TRBD1 or TRBD2 (5 bases each). V was shortened by 3 bases and J by 0 bases, with 12 bases between the two germline ends. This CDR3 has 15 residues. The germline gives CDR1 SGHRS, CDR2 YFSETQ. CDR3 nucleotide sequence: TGCGCCAGCAGCTGGGGACCGGGGAACCAAGAGACCCAGTACTTC. Translated, it gives CASSWGPGNQETQYF. Together with reference TRBV5-1 and TRBJ2-5, the CDR3 gives the full variable domain: KAGVTQTPRYLIKTRGQQVTLSCSPISGHRSVSWYQQTPGQGLQFLFEYFSETQRNKGNFPGRFSGRQFSNSRSEMNVSTLELGDSALYLCASSWGPGNQETQYFGPGTRLLVL.

This clonotype occurred many times. J is TRBJ2-2 and V is TRBV5-1; tentative D call: TRBD1 (5 bases). Trimming left V 4 bases short and J 2 bases short, with 9 bases between. Germline CDR1 and CDR2: SGHRS and YFSETQ. The CDR3 totals 14 residues. The CDR3 DNA follows: TGCGCCAGCAGCCCACAGGTTAACACCGGGGAGCTGTTTTTT. Amino acids: CASSPQVNTGELFF.

This clonotype was observed a single time. CDR3 in DNA: TGTGCCAGCAGTGACACGAATCCGCGGCGCTACGAGCAGTACTTC. Translated, it gives CASSDTNPRRYEQYF. J is TRBJ2-7 and V is TRBV2; D unresolved. Between the trimmed V and J ends, which lost 3 bases and 3 bases, there was a span of 15 bases. The CDR3 spans 15 residues. CDR1 and CDR2 (germline): SNHLY, FYNNEI.

A few counts support this clonotype. The chain is built from TRBV27 and TRBJ1-6; 7 bases are shared with TRBD1. V lost 5 bases and J lost 14; bases outside the gene matches: 6. The germline V gene has CDR1 MNHEY and CDR2 SMNVEV (reference sequence). This CDR3 region has 12 residues. CDR3 in amino acids: CASSETGLSLHF. The CDR3 DNA reads TGTGCCAGCAGTGAGACAGGGCTGTCCCTCCACTTT.

This clonotype has at least ten counts. The V and J genes are TRBV12-3 or TRBV12-4 and TRBJ2-5, with a possible D match to TRBD2 (6 bases). This CDR3 has 15 amino acids. V lost 3 bases and J lost 0, with 11 bases in between. CDR3: CASSFPRDYQETQYF. The CDR3 region has the DNA TGTGCCAGCAGTTTTCCCCGGGACTACCAAGAGACCCAGTACTTC.

The chain joins TRBV20-1 to TRBJ2-5; D is uncertain. V gave up 1 base and J gave up 4 bases, with 7 bases separating them. The CDR3 runs 12 residues. Germline V gene sequence: CDR1 DFQATT, CDR2 SNEGSKA (reference sequence). The CDR3 is CSARVEVETQYF. CDR3 bases: TGCAGTGCTAGAGTTGAAGTAGAGACCCAGTACTTC.

This clonotype has a count of ten or more. The rearrangement links TRBV19 to TRBJ1-2, with a weak D call TRBD1 (6 bases). CDR3 length equals 14 residues. Between the trimmed V and J ends, which lost 2 bases and 4 bases, there was a span of 11 bases. Germline assignment: CDR1 LNHDA and CDR2 SQIVND (reference sequence). The CDR3 reads CASSIQQGGYGYTF. CDR3 DNA: TGTGCCAGTAGTATACAACAGGGTGGCTATGGCTACACCTTC.

The J gene is TRBJ2-5, the V gene TRBV12-3 or TRBV12-4, with D unclear. This CDR3 is built from 14 residues. Trimming removed 4 bases from V and 2 bases from J, with 11 bases in between. In nucleotides, the CDR3 is TGTGCCAGCAGTTACCCCCAGAGACAAGAGACCCAGTACTTC. It is translated as CASSYPQRQETQYF.